The 30 T cell receptor beta chains below come from one sample, sequenced in a study of OX40 agonist ivuxolimab in advanced cancers. Produced via immunoSEQ multiplex PCR; TCRdb's table is partial and in-frame only. The top ten clones hold approximately 24% of a sample with fewer than 40,000 clones, around four fifths of them seen once. The material sequenced was CD4+ or CD8+ T cells sorted from blood, taken in a trial of the OX40 agonist ivuxolimab. All receptors derive from an adult with an advanced solid tumor such as melanoma, head and neck, liver or kidney cancer.

This clone is a singleton in its sample. The chain recombines TRBV30 with TRBJ1-2, with TRBD1 as a possible D gene (5 bases). This CDR3 spans 12 amino acids. Trimming shortened V by 3 bases and J by 3 bases, and 8 bases separated the two germline ends. The germline gives CDR1 GTSNPN, CDR2 SVGIG (reference sequence). Here the CDR3 reads CAWRQGDYGYTF. CDR3 in DNA: TGTGCCTGGAGGCAGGGAGACTATGGCTACACCTTC.

The genes are TRBV4-2 and TRBJ2-7; tentatively, D is TRBD1 (6 bases). CDR3 length equals 12 residues. The V gene's germline CDR1 is LGHNA and CDR2 YNFKEQ. V shed 2 bases and J shed 4 bases, with 6 bases lying between them. The CDR3 spells CASSQQGYEQYF. Written as DNA, the CDR3 is TGTGCCAGCAGCCAACAGGGGTACGAGCAGTACTTC.

The rearrangement joins TRBV7-9 to TRBJ2-1; possible D gene TRBD2, 6 bases. V was clipped by 4 bases and J by 7 bases, with 23 bases between them. Germline loops: CDR1 SEHNR, CDR2 FQNEAQ (reference sequence). The CDR3 runs 17 residues. Here the CDR3 reads CASSSTTGLRQVNEQFF. CDR3 bases: TGTGCCAGCAGCTCCACAACGGGACTGAGGCAAGTGAATGAGCAGTTCTTC.

The chain employs TRBV15 and TRBJ1-1; no firm D call. V gave up 5 bases and J gave up 0 bases, with 7 bases separating them. The CDR3 sequence is 13 residues long. Germline V gene lookup returns CDR1 LNHNV and CDR2 YYDKDF (reference sequence). CDR3 sequence: CATSGLVNTEAFF. The CDR3 nucleotides read TGTGCCACCAGCGGGTTAGTGAACACTGAAGCTTTCTTT.

The rearrangement uses TRBV7-2 and TRBJ1-6; the D is unclear. V was pared by 6 bases and J by 9 bases, with 12 bases between. Germline V CDR1 and CDR2: SGHTA, FQGNSA. This CDR3 comprises 13 residues. The CDR3 sequence: CASRVPPGSPLHF. The CDR3 DNA reads TGTGCCAGCAGGGTCCCGCCCGGTTCACCCCTCCACTTT. Full variable domain (rest looked up from reference TRBV7-2 and TRBJ1-6): GAGVSQSPSNKVTEKGKDVELRCDPISGHTALYWYRQSLGQGLEFLIYFQGNSAPDKSGLPSDRFSAERTGGSVSTLTIQRTQQEDSAVYLCASRVPPGSPLHFGNGTRLTVT.

There are a few counts of this clone. The chain employs TRBV2 and TRBJ2-7; D call uncertain. The CDR3 totals 11 residues. V was shortened by 6 bases and J by 5 bases, with 8 bases between the two germline ends. From germline, CDR1 is SNHLY and CDR2 FYNNEI. CDR3 loop: CASRRTHEQYF. The DNA for the CDR3 is TGTGCCAGCAGAAGGACCCACGAGCAGTACTTC.

Only one count was recorded for this clone. The gene calls are TRBV28 and TRBJ2-5; 10 bases are a match to TRBD1. The CDR3 spans 15 residues. The germline V gene has CDR1 MDHEN and CDR2 SYDVKM. Trimming at V came to 1 base and at J to 5 bases, leaving 4 bases not matched to a gene. CDR3 nucleotides: TGTGCCAGCAGTTTATCTCGGGACAGGGGTGAGACCCAGTACTTC. Translated: CASSLSRDRGETQYF.

CDR3 loop: CASSGGTGSFQDIQYF. The CDR3 DNA reads as TGTGCCAGCAGCGGTGGGACAGGGTCTTTTCAGGACATTCAGTACTTC. The chain uses TRBV5-4 and TRBJ2-4, with 9 bases matching TRBD1. Germline CDR1 SGHNT, CDR2 YYREEE (reference sequence). The CDR3 contains 16 residues. Unmatched junction bases numbered 13, after V lost 4 bases and J lost 8 bases.

The chain recombines TRBV30 with TRBJ1-6; tentatively, D is TRBD1 (6 bases). V gave up 3 bases and J gave up 12 bases, with 15 bases separating them. The CDR3 spans 13 residues. CDR1 is GTSNPN, CDR2 SVGIG, per germline (reference sequence). The CDR3 spells CAWSSDSHQPLHF. The CDR3 DNA reads as TGTGCCTGGAGCTCGGACAGCCACCAACCCCTCCACTTT. Full variable domain (outside the CDR3, taken from reference TRBV30 and TRBJ1-6): SQTIHQWPATLVQPVGSPLSLECTVEGTSNPNLYWYRQAAGRGLQLLFYSVGIGQISSEVPQNLSASRPQDRQFILSSKKLLLSDSGFYLCAWSSDSHQPLHFGNGTRLTVT.

For this clone: Germline and junction disagree at one end, which may indicate a read error. The chain has TRBV19 and TRBJ2-7; 8 bases agree with TRBD1. Germline assignment: CDR1 LNHDA and CDR2 SQIVND (reference sequence). The CDR3 contains 13 residues. The CDR3 here is CASTRTGSSAAIF. CDR3 in DNA: TGTGCCAGTACGCGGACAGGGTCATCGGCCGCGATCTTC.

CDR3 nucleotides: TGTGCCAGCAGGCTAGCGGGGGGTGGAGAGACCCAGTACTTC. Amino acid sequence: CASRLAGGGETQYF. The rearrangement links TRBV6-1 to TRBJ2-5, with 11 bases lining up with TRBD2. The germline gives CDR1 MNHNS, CDR2 SASEGT. The V segment lost 6 bases and the J segment 4 bases; nucleotides outside the gene matches: 4. The CDR3 is 14 amino acids.

V usage is TRBV19 and J usage is TRBJ1-6; D unresolved. The V end lost 6 bases, the J end lost 6 bases, and 15 bases lay between the germline ends. There are 15 residues in the CDR3. The V gene's germline CDR1 is LNHDA and CDR2 SQIVND (reference sequence). The CDR3 sequence is CASRLAAFINSPLHF. The CDR3, as DNA: TGTGCCAGTAGACTCGCAGCCTTCATTAATTCACCCCTCCACTTT. The whole variable domain, remainder taken from reference TRBV19 and TRBJ1-6, is DGGITQSPKYLFRKEGQNVTLSCEQNLNHDAMYWYRQDPGQGLRLIYYSQIVNDFQKGDIAEGYSVSREKKESFPLTVTSAQKNPTAFYLCASRLAAFINSPLHFGNGTRLTVT.

The chain uses TRBV5-6 and TRBJ2-5; D possibly corresponds to TRBD2 (6 bases). V was pared by 4 bases and J by 5 bases, with 15 bases between. This CDR3 region has 14 residues. Germline-derived CDR1 and CDR2 are SGHDT and YYEEEE. The CDR3 nucleotides are TGTGCCAGCAGCCGGGAGTTTAGCGTGGAGACCCAGTACTTC. This encodes CASSREFSVETQYF.

The chain recombines TRBV28 with TRBJ1-6; a weak D match, TRBD1 (6 bases). The CDR3 length is 12 residues. Trimming cost V 6 bases and J 10 bases, with 10 bases left between them. The germline V gene encodes CDR1 MDHEN and CDR2 SYDVKM. The CDR3 here is CASRQGISPLHF. CDR3 sequence (DNA): TGTGCCAGCAGGCAGGGGATATCACCCCTCCACTTT. Full variable domain (rest looked up from reference TRBV28 and TRBJ1-6): DVKVTQSSRYLVKRTGEKVFLECVQDMDHENMFWYRQDPGLGLRLIYFSYDVKMKEKGDIPEGYSVSREKKERFSLILESASTNQTSMYLCASRQGISPLHFGNGTRLTVT.

The genes are TRBV11-3 and TRBJ1-2, with a tentative D call TRBD1 (6 bases). Deletions cut 7 bases from V and 8 bases from J, with 11 bases between. This CDR3 is 11 amino acids long. Germline assignment: CDR1 SGHNT and CDR2 YENEEA. In DNA form, the CDR3 reads TGTGCCAGCATATCGGACAGCGGCTACACCTTC. Its protein is CASISDSGYTF.

The rearrangement uses TRBV28 and TRBJ1-1; no clear D gene. Trimming removed 11 bases from V and 1 base from J, with 11 bases in between. The CDR3 runs 12 residues. CDR1 is MDHEN and CDR2 is SYDVKM in the germline V gene. CDR3 amino acids: CAVSDGNTEAFF. CDR3 sequence (DNA): TGTGCCGTTTCGGACGGGAACACTGAAGCTTTCTTT.

This clone showed up just a few times. This rearrangement joins TRBV7-6 to TRBJ1-2; D is unclear. The V end was cut by 3 bases, the J end by 0 bases, with 5 bases between. The V gene's germline CDR1 is SGHVS and CDR2 FNYEAQ. The CDR3 is 13 amino acids. The CDR3: CASSLEPNYGYTF. The CDR3, as DNA: TGTGCCAGCAGCTTGGAACCTAACTATGGCTACACCTTC.

The rearrangement uses TRBV5-1 and TRBJ2-7; D call uncertain. Trimming stripped 10 bases from V and 4 bases from J, with 12 bases between. The CDR3 runs to 11 residues. Per the germline V gene, CDR1 is SGHRS and CDR2 is YFSETQ. The CDR3, as DNA: TGCGCCCCGAGGTGCCTTTACGAGCAGTACTTC. Amino acids: CAPRCLYEQYF.

CDR3 sequence (DNA): TGTGCCAGAAGCTGGAAACGGGGACGCGTGAATCAGCCCCAGCATTTT. The encoded protein is CARSWKRGRVNQPQHF. The chain joins TRBV5-3 to TRBJ1-5, with a weak D call TRBD1 (5 bases). TRBV5-3 is labeled an ORF, and its function is uncertain. V was trimmed by 3 bases and J by 4 bases, leaving 17 bases between them. The CDR3 sequence is 16 residues long.

The rearrangement uses TRBV30 and TRBJ1-2; no reliable D call. CDR3 length equals 14 residues. The germline V and J ends were trimmed by 2 bases and 4 bases, with 14 bases remaining between them. Germline-derived CDR1 and CDR2 are GTSNPN and SVGIG (reference sequence). The CDR3 DNA follows: TGTGCCTGGAGTCTACTCACGGGCAGCTATGGCTACACCTTC. Protein sequence: CAWSLLTGSYGYTF. Full variable domain (rest looked up from reference TRBV30 and TRBJ1-2): SQTIHQWPATLVQPVGSPLSLECTVEGTSNPNLYWYRQAAGRGLQLLFYSVGIGQISSEVPQNLSASRPQDRQFILSSKKLLLSDSGFYLCAWSLLTGSYGYTFGSGTRLTVV.

The chain employs TRBV7-6 and TRBJ1-4, with D perhaps TRBD1 (6 bases). CDR3 length: 14 residues. The ends were cut back, 5 bases at V and 0 bases at J, with 7 bases in the middle. The germline gives CDR1 SGHVS, CDR2 FNYEAQ. The CDR3 DNA is TGTGCCAGCAGCCGACAGGCAACTAATGAAAAACTGTTTTTT. Protein product: CASSRQATNEKLFF.

The chain is built from TRBV10-2 and TRBJ1-5; D is unclear. Trimming removed 3 bases from V and 7 bases from J, with 13 bases in between. Germline lookup yields CDR1 WSHSY and CDR2 SAAADI. The CDR3 has 14 amino acids. The CDR3 nucleotides are TGCGCCAGCAGTGACGGCAGTATCCTACAGCCCCAGCATTTT. It translates to CASSDGSILQPQHF.

This clone appeared once. The chain links TRBV4-2 to TRBJ2-2; 11 positions match TRBD1. Germline-derived CDR1 and CDR2 are LGHNA and YNFKEQ. This CDR3 has 15 amino acids. V was pared by 0 bases and J by 7 bases, with 1 base of the junction left unmatched. CDR3 sequence: CASSQEGTGGGELFF. In nucleotides, the CDR3 is TGTGCCAGCAGCCAAGAGGGGACAGGGGGCGGGGAGCTGTTTTTT.

The chain recombines TRBV10-3 with TRBJ1-6; 10 bases line up with TRBD1. V shed 7 bases, J shed 5 bases, and the junction held 5 bases outside the gene matches. CDR1 ENHRY and CDR2 SYGVKD come from the germline V gene. CDR3 length: 15 amino acids. The CDR3 DNA reads as TGTGCCATCAATTCAGGGACAGGGGATAATTCACCCCTCCACTTT. This codes for CAINSGTGDNSPLHF.

The table lists this clone with a few counts. This chain uses TRBV7-2 with TRBJ1-1; D gene unclear. This CDR3 is built from 13 residues. The V end was cut by 3 bases, the J end by 1 base, with 6 bases between. The germline CDR1 and CDR2 sequences are SGHTA and FQGNSA. The CDR3 DNA follows: TGTGCCAGCAGCTTCCAAAAGAACACTGAAGCTTTCTTT. Its protein product is CASSFQKNTEAFF.

This chain links TRBV6-6 with TRBJ2-1, with D perhaps matching TRBD2 (6 bases). The CDR3 consists of 15 residues. Germline V gene sequence: CDR1 MNHNY, CDR2 SVGAGI (reference sequence). Between the trimmed V and J ends, which lost 6 bases and 3 bases, there was a span of 15 bases. The CDR3 DNA sequence: TGTGCCAGCAGCCACCGGGGGTTCAACTACAATGAGCAGTTCTTC. Its translation is CASSHRGFNYNEQFF.

The rearrangement uses TRBV28 and TRBJ2-7; unclear D gene. V shed 4 bases and J shed 3 bases, with 13 bases lying between them. Germline V gives CDR1 MDHEN, CDR2 SYDVKM. The CDR3 contains 14 residues. CDR3 loop: CASSSHERSYEQYF. The CDR3 DNA follows: TGTGCCAGCAGTTCCCACGAGAGAAGCTACGAGCAGTACTTC.

The chain couples TRBV6-9 to TRBJ2-7; TRBD2 is a possible D gene (6 bases). Trimming stripped 6 bases from V and 1 base from J, with 13 bases between. The CDR3 sequence is 14 residues long. In germline, CDR1 is MNHGY, CDR2 SVAAGI. The CDR3 spells CASSRRDGSYEQYF. The CDR3 region has the DNA TGTGCCAGCAGCAGGAGGGACGGTTCCTACGAGCAGTACTTC.

This rearrangement joins TRBV5-4 to TRBJ2-1; 15 nucleotides match TRBD2. Germline V lookup: CDR1 SGHNT, CDR2 YYREEE (reference sequence). With 4 bases clipped from V and 8 bases from J, the junction kept 13 bases outside the gene matches. The CDR3 is 18 residues long. The CDR3 coding sequence is TGTGCCAGCAGCCCCCCCCCGGGGACTAGCGGGGGGCACGATGAGCAGTTCTTC. Its translation is CASSPPPGTSGGHDEQFF. Based on the CDR3 plus reference TRBV5-4 and TRBJ2-1, the full variable domain is ETGVTQSPTHLIKTRGQQVTLRCSSQSGHNTVSWYQQALGQGPQFIFQYYREEENGRGNFPPRFSGLQFPNYSSELNVNALELDDSALYLCASSPPPGTSGGHDEQFFGPGTRLTVL.

The V gene is TRBV2, the J gene TRBJ2-5, with 8 bases fitting TRBD1. This CDR3 has 12 amino acids. CDR1 and CDR2 (germline): SNHLY, FYNNEI. The V segment lost 6 bases and the J segment 4 bases; nucleotides outside the gene matches: 1. The CDR3 is CASRGQGETQYF. The CDR3 DNA reads as TGTGCCAGCAGAGGACAGGGAGAGACCCAGTACTTC.